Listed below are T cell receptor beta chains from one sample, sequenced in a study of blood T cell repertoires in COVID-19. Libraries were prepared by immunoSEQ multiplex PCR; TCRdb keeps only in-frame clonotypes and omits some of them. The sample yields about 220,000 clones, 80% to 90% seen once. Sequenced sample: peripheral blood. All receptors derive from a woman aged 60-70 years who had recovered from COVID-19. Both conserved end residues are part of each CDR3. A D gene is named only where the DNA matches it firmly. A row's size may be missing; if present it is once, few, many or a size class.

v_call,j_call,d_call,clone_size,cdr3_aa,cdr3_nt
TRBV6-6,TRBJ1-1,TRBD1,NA,CASSFDRGRGTEAFF,TGTGCCAGCAGTTTCGACAGGGGGCGAGGCACTGAAGCTTTCTTT
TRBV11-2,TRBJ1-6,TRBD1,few,CASSSGTGGRALHF,TGTGCCAGCAGCTCCGGGACAGGGGGCCGAGCCCTCCACTTT
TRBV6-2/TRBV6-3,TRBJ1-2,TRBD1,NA,CASSFARTGGPYGYTF,TGTGCCAGCAGTTTCGCCAGGACAGGGGGCCCCTATGGCTACACCTTC
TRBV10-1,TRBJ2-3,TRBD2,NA,CASSEGGGDTQYF,TGCGCCAGCAGTGAGGGGGGGGGAGATACGCAGTATTTT
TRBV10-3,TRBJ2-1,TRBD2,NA,CAISESPSGGYNEQFF,TGTGCCATCAGTGAGTCTCCTAGCGGGGGGTACAATGAGCAGTTCTTC
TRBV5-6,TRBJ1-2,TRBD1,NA,CASSSGQVYGYTF,TGTGCCAGCAGCAGCGGACAGGTCTATGGCTACACCTTC
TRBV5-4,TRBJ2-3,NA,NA,CASSSTDTQYF,TGTGCCAGCAGCTCAACAGATACGCAGTATTTT
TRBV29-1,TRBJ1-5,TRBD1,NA,CSVTFQGGNQPQHF,TGCAGCGTGACCTTCCAGGGGGGCAATCAGCCCCAGCATTTT
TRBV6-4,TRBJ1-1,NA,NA,CASSDAPEAFF,TGTGCCAGCAGTGACGCGCCTGAAGCTTTCTTT
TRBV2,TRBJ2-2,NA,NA,CASSPLGGLNTGELFF,TGTGCCAGCAGCCCCCTGGGGGGGCTAAACACCGGGGAGCTGTTTTTT
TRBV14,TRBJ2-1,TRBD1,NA,CASSLDRGWDNEQFF,TGTGCCAGCAGCCTTGACAGGGGATGGGACAATGAGCAGTTCTTC
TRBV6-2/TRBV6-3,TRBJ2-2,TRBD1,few,CASSSTGGRDTGELFF,TGTGCCAGCAGTTCAACAGGGGGCAGGGACACCGGGGAGCTGTTTTTT
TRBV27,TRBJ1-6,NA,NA,CASSLSTGPSSYNSPLHF,TGTGCCAGCAGTTTATCGACAGGCCCGAGCTCCTATAATTCACCCCTCCACTTT
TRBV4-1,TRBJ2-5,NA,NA,CASSQDGYNRQETQYF,TGCGCCAGCAGCCAAGATGGCTACAACAGACAAGAGACCCAGTACTTC
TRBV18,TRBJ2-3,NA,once,CASSPYGSADTQYF,TGTGCCAGCTCACCATACGGGTCGGCAGATACGCAGTATTTT
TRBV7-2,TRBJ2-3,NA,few,CASSLMTSTDTQYF,TGTGCCAGCAGCTTAATGACTAGCACAGATACGCAGTATTTT
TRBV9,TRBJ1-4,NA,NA,CASSVEARSNEKLFF,TGTGCCAGCAGCGTAGAGGCCAGGTCGAATGAAAAACTGTTTTTT
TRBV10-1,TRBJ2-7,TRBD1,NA,CASSESWTGSEQYF,TGCGCCAGCAGTGAGAGTTGGACAGGCTCCGAGCAGTACTTC
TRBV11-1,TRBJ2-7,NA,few,CASSLGASYEQYF,TGTGCCAGCAGCTTGGGGGCCTCCTACGAGCAGTACTTC
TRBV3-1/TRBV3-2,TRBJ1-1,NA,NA,CASSPSRGRTEAFF,TGTGCCAGCAGCCCCTCTCGGGGGAGGACTGAAGCTTTCTTT
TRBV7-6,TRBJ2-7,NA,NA,CASSQNPLRQGNPSYEQYF,TGTGCCAGCAGCCAGAACCCATTAAGGCAGGGGAACCCCTCCTACGAGCAGTACTTC
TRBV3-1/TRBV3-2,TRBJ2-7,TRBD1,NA,CASSQGRDREFEQYF,TGTGCCAGCAGCCAAGGCCGGGACAGGGAATTCGAGCAGTACTTC
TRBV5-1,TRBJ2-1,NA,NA,CASREGEYNEQFF,TGCGCCAGCCGGGAAGGCGAATACAATGAGCAGTTCTTC
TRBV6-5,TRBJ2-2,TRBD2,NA,CASALGGADTGELFF,TGTGCCAGCGCCCTCGGGGGGGCCGATACCGGGGAGCTGTTTTTT
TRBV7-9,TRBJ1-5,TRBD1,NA,CASSLGGQAYSNQPQHF,TGTGCCAGCAGCTTAGGGGGACAGGCCTATAGCAATCAGCCCCAGCATTTT
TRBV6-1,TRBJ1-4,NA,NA,CASSPGQHGKLFF,TGTGCCAGCAGCCCAGGACAACATGGAAAACTGTTTTTT
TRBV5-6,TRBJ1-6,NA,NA,CASSIRSSYNSPLHF,TGTGCCAGCAGCATAAGGAGCTCCTATAATTCACCCCTCCACTTT
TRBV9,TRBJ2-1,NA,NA,CASSVEGAYNEQFF,TGTGCCAGCAGCGTGGAAGGGGCCTACAATGAGCAGTTCTTC
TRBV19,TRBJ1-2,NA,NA,CASSTFSRGARNGYTF,TGTGCCAGTAGTACCTTCTCTCGGGGGGCGCGGAATGGCTACACCTTC